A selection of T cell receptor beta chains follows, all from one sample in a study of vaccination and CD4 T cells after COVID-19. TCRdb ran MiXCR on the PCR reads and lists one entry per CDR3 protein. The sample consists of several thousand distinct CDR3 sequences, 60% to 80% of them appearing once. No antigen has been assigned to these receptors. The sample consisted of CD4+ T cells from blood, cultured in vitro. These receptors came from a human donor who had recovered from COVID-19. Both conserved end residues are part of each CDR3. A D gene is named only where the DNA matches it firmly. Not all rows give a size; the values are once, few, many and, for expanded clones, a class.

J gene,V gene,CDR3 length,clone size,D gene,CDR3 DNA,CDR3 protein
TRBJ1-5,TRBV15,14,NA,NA,TGTGCCACCAGCAGAGACAGCCTCAATCAGCCCCAGCATTTT,CATSRDSLNQPQHF
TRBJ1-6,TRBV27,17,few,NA,TGTGCCAGCAGTTTTCTCATTGGGGCGGCCCAATTGTCACCCCTCCACTTT,CASSFLIGAAQLSPLHF
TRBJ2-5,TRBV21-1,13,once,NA,TGTGCCAGCAGCAAGGGGGGGCAAGAGACCCAGTACTTC,CASSKGGQETQYF
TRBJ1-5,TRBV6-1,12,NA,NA,TGTGCCAGCAGCACAAGCAATCAGCCCCAGCATTTT,CASSTSNQPQHF
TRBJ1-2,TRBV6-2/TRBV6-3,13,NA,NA,TGTGCCAGCAGTTACGTTGACAGTGATGGCCACACCTTC,CASSYVDSDGHTF
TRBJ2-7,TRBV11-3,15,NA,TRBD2,TGTGCCAGCAGCTATTCGACTAGCGCTGCGAAAGAGCAGTACTTC,CASSYSTSAAKEQYF
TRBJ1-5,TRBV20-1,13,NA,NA,TGCAGTGCTCTCCCAGGAGGGACTCAGCCCCAGCATTTT,CSALPGGTQPQHF
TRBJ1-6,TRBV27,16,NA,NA,TGTGCCAGCAGTTTATCGGCGGCAGCAAATAATTCACCCCTCCACTTT,CASSLSAAANNSPLHF
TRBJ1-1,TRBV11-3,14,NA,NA,TGTGCCAGCAGCCTCGGGCTCATGAACACTGAAGCTTTCTTT,CASSLGLMNTEAFF
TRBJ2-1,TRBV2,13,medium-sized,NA,TGTGCCAGCAGTGAGCGGGTTTGGGATGAGCAGTTCTTC,CASSERVWDEQFF
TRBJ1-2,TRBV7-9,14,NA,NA,TGTGCCAGCAGCCCACTAACAGGGAACTATGGCTACACCTTC,CASSPLTGNYGYTF
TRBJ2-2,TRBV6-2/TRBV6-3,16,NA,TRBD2,TGTGCCAGCAGCCAGGGACTAGCGGGGTACACCGGGGAGCTGTTTTTT,CASSQGLAGYTGELFF
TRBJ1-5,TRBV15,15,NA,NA,TGTGCCACCAGCAGAGATCGGAGTGAAGCGCGGCCCCAGCATTTT,CATSRDRSEARPQHF
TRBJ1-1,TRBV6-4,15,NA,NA,TGTGCCAGCATCCAACGGGGGACCTGGAGAACTGAAGCTTTCTTT,CASIQRGTWRTEAFF
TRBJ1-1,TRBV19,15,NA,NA,TGTGCCAGTAGTATAGAGCGGTTCCTGAACACTGAAGCTTTCTTT,CASSIERFLNTEAFF
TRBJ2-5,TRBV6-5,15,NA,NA,TGTGCCAGCAGTTCCCGAGGGGGGTATCAAGAGACCCAGTACTTC,CASSSRGGYQETQYF
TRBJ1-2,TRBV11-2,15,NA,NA,TGTGCCAGCAGCTTAAACCGGGAGCCCAGGGGTGGCTACACCTTC,CASSLNREPRGGYTF